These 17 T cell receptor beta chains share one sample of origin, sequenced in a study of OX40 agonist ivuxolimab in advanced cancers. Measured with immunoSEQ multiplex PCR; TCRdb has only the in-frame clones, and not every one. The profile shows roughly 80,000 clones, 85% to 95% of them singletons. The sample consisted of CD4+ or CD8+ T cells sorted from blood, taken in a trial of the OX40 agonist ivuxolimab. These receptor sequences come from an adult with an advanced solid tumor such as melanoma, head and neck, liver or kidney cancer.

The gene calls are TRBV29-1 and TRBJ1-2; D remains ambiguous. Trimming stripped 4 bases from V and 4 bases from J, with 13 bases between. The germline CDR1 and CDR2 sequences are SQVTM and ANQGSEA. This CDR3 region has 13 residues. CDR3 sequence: CSVGPELPYGYTF. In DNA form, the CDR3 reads TGCAGCGTTGGCCCCGAACTCCCCTATGGCTACACCTTC.

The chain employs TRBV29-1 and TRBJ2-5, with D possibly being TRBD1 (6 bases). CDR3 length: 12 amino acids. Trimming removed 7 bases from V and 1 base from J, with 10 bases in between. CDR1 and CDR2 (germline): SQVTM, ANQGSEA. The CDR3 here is CSARTVQETQYF. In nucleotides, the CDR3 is TGCAGCGCCCGGACAGTCCAAGAGACCCAGTACTTC.

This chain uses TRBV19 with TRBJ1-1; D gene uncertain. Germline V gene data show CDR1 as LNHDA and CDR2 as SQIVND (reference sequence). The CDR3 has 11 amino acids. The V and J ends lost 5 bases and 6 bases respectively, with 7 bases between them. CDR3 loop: CASSPGPEAFF. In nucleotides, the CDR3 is TGTGCCAGTAGTCCTGGGCCTGAAGCTTTCTTT.

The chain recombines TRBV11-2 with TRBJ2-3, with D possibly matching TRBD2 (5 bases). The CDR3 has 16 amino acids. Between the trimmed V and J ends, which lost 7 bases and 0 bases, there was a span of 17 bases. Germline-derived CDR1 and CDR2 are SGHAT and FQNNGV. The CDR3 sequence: CASTHSFGVSTDTQYF. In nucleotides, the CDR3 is TGTGCCAGCACCCATAGCTTCGGGGTTAGCACAGATACGCAGTATTTT.

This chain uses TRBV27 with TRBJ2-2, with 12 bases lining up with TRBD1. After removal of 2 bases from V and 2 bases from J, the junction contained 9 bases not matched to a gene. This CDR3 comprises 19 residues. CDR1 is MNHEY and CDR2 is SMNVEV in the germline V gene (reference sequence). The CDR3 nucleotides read TGTGCCAGCAGTTTACCCTACCCGGGACAGGGGGCTAACACCGGGGAGCTGTTTTTT. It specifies CASSLPYPGQGANTGELFF.

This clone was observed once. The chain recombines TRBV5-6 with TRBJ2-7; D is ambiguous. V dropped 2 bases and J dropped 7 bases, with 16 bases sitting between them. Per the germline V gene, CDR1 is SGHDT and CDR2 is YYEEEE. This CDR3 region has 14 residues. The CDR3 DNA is TGTGCCAGCAGCTTTACAACGGTTCTGGAAGAGCAGTACTTC. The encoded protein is CASSFTTVLEEQYF.

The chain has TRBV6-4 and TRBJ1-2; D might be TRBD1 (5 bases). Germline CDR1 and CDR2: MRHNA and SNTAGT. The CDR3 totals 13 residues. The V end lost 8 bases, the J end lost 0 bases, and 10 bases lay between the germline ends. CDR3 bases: TGTGCCAGCTCCCTGACAGCTAACTATGGCTACACCTTC. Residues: CASSLTANYGYTF.

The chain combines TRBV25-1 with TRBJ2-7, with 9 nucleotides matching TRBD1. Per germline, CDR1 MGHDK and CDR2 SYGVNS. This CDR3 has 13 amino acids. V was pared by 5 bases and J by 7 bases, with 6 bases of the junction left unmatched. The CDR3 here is CASSTTGGEEQYF. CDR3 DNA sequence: TGTGCCAGCAGTACGACAGGGGGAGAGGAGCAGTACTTC.

CDR3 sequence (DNA): TGTGCCAGCAGCTCCGAGGACAGGGGACGTAAGGGCTACACCTTC. Its protein is CASSSEDRGRKGYTF. The gene calls are TRBV11-2 and TRBJ1-2; 9 bases are a match to TRBD1. V lost 4 bases to trimming and J lost 8 bases; unmatched junction nucleotides: 11. The CDR3 contains 15 residues. Per germline, CDR1 SGHAT and CDR2 FQNNGV.

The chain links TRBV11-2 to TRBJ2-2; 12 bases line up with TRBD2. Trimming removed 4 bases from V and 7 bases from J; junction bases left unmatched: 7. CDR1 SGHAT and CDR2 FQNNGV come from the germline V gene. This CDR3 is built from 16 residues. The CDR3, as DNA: TGTGCCAGCAGCTCACTAGCGGGGGGCCGGGACGGGGAGCTGTTTTTT. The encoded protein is CASSSLAGGRDGELFF.

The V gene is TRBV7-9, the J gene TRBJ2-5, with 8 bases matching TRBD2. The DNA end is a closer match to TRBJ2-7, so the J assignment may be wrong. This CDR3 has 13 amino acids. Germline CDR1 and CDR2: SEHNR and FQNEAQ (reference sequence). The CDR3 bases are TGTGCCAGCAGCCCAACTAGCGGCTACGAGCAGTACTTC. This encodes CASSPTSGYEQYF.

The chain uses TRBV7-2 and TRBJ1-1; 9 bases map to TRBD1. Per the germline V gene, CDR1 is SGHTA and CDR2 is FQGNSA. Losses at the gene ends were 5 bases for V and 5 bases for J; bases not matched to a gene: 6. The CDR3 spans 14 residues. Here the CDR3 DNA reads TGTGCCAGCAGCCTGGACAGGGGTGGAACTGAAGCTTTCTTT. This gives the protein CASSLDRGGTEAFF.

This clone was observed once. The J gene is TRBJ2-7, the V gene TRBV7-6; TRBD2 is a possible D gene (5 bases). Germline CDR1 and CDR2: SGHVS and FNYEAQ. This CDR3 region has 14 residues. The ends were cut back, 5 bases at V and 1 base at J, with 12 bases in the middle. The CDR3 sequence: CASSPYGESYEQYF. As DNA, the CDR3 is TGTGCCAGCAGCCCCTATGGGGAGTCCTACGAGCAGTACTTC. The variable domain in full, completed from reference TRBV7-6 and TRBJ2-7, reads GAGVSQSPRYKVTKRGQDVALRCDPISGHVSLYWYRQALGQGPEFLTYFNYEAQQDKSGLPNDRFSAERPEGSISTLTIQRTEQRDSAMYRCASSPYGESYEQYFGPGTRLTVT.

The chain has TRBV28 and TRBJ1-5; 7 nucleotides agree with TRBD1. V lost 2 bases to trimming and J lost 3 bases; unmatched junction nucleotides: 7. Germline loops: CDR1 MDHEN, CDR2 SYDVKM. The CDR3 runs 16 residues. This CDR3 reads CASSLGTVIFNQPQHF. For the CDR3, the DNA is TGTGCCAGCAGTTTAGGGACAGTTATTTTCAATCAGCCCCAGCATTTT.

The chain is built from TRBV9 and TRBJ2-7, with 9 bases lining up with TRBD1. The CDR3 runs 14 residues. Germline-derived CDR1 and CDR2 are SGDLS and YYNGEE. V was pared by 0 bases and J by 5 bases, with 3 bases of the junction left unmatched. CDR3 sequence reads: CASSVDRTGDEQYF. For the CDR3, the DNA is TGTGCCAGCAGCGTAGACCGGACAGGGGACGAGCAGTACTTC.

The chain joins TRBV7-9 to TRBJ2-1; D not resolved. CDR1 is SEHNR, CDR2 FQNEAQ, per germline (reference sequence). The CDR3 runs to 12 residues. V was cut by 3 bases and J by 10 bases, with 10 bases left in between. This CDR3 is CASSFQSTEQFF. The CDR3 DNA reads TGTGCCAGCAGCTTTCAGAGTACGGAGCAGTTCTTC.

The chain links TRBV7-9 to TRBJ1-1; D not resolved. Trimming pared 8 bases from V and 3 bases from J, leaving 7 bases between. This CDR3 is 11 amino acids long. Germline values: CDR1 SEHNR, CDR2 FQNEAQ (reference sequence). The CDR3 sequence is CASLGDTEAFF. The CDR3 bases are TGTGCCAGCCTTGGGGACACTGAAGCTTTCTTT.